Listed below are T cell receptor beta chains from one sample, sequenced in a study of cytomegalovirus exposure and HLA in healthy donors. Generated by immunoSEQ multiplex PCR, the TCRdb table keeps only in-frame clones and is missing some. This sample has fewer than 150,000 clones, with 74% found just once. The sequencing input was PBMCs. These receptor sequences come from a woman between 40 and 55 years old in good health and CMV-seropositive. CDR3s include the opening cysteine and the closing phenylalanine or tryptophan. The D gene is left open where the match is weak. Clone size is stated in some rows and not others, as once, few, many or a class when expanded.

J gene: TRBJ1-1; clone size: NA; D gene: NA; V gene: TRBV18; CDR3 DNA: TGTGCCAGCTCACCCCAAAACACTGAAGCTTTCTTT; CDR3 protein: CASSPQNTEAFF
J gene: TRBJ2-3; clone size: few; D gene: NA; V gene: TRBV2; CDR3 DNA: TGTGCCAGCAGTGAATACAGGGCGACAGATACGCAGTATTTT; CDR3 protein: CASSEYRATDTQYF
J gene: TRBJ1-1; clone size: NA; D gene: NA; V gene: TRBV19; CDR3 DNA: TGTGCCAGTAGTGGCCCCGACAGGGAAGCTTTCTTT; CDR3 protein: CASSGPDREAFF
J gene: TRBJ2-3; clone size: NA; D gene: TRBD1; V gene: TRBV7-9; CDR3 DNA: TGTGCCAGCAGCCAAGGGACAGGGTTTAGCACAGATACGCAGTATTTT; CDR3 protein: CASSQGTGFSTDTQYF
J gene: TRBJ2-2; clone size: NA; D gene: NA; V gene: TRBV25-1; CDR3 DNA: TGTGCCAGCAGTGATATCAGGGTTGGTGACACCGGGGAGCTGTTTTTT; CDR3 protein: CASSDIRVGDTGELFF
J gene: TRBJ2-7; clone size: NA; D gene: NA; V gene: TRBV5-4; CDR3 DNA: TGTGCCAGCAGCTCAGGGGTTACCGCGGACGGTTCTAAGCAGTACTTC; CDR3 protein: CASSSGVTADGSKQYF
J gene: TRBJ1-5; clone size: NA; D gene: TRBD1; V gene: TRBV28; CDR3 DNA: TGTGCCAGCAGTACCTCGGACAGGGACAATCAGCCCCAGCATTTT; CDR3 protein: CASSTSDRDNQPQHF
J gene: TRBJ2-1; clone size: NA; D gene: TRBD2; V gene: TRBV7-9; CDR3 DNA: TGTGCCAGCAGCCCATCCATGAGCGGGAGAGGGAACAATGAGCAGTTCTTC; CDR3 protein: CASSPSMSGRGNNEQFF
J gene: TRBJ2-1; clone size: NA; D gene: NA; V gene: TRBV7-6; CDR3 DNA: TGTGCCAGCAGCTTACAGGTCGGGAGCTCCTACAATGAGCAGTTCTTC; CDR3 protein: CASSLQVGSSYNEQFF
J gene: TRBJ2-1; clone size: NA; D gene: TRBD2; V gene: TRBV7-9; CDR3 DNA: TGTTCCAGCAGCAAAGGACTAGCGGGGGGCGGTGAGCAGTTCTTC; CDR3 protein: CSSSKGLAGGGEQFF
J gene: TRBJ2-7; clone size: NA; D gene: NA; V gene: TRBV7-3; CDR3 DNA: TGTGCCAGCAGCTTAAACAGAGACTACGAGCAGTACTTC; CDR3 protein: CASSLNRDYEQYF
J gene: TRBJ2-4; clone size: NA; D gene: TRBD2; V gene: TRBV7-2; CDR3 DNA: TGTGCCAGCAGCCCATGGGCTAGCGGGGTACGCAACATTCAGTACTTC; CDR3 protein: CASSPWASGVRNIQYF
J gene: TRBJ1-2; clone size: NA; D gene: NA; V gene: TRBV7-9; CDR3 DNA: TGTGCCAGCAGCAAGACAGCCTATGGCTACACCTTC; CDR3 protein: CASSKTAYGYTF
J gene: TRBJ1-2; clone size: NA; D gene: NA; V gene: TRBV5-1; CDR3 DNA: TGCGCCAGCAGCTTGGGGCAGCTAGCTAACTATGGCTACACCTTC; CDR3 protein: CASSLGQLANYGYTF
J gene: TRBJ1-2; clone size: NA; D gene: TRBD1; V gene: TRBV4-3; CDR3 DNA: TGCGCCAGCAGCCAACGGGGGACAGCTGGGGCCCTCTTC; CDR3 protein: CASSQRGTAGALF
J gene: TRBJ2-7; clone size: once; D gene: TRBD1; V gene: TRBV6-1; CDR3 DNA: TGTGCCATAAAACCGGGACAGGGATCCTACGAGCAGTACTTC; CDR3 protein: CAIKPGQGSYEQYF
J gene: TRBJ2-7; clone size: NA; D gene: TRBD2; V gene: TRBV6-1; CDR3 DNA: TGTGCCAGCAGTGAAAGACTAGCGGACCCCTACGAGCAGTACTTC; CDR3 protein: CASSERLADPYEQYF
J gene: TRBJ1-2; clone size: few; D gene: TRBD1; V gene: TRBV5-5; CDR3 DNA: TGTGCCAGCAGCCCCGGGACAGGGGGATCATCTAACTATGGCTACACCTTC; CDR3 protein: CASSPGTGGSSNYGYTF
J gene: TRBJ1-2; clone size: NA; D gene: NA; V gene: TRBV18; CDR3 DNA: TGTGCCAGCTCACTGGGACATGAGGGGAGAGGCTACACCTTC; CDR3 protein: CASSLGHEGRGYTF
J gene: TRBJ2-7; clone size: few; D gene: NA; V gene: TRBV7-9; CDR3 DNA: TGTTCCAGCAGCTACGCAACAGGGATGGGTTCCTACGAGCAGTACTTC; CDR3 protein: CSSSYATGMGSYEQYF
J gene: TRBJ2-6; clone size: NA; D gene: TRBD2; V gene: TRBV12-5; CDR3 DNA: TGTGCTAGTGGACGGGGGGTCTCTGGGGCCAACGTCCTGACTTTC; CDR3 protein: CASGRGVSGANVLTF
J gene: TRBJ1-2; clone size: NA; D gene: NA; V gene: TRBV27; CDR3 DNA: TGTGCCAGCAGTTTATCGGGCCAGGGCCGCTACACCTTC; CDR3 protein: CASSLSGQGRYTF
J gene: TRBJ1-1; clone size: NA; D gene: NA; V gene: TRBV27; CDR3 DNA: TGTGCCAGCAGTTTAAGGTCTGGGCTGACTGAAGCTTTCTTT; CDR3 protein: CASSLRSGLTEAFF